This TCR beta chain was recovered during a study of cytomegalovirus exposure and HLA in healthy donors. Trimming removed 6 bases from V and 7 bases from J; junction bases left unmatched: 10. This CDR3 contains 14 residues. In germline, CDR1 is MNHNS, CDR2 SASEGT. Amplification used 60 Vbeta primers and 13 Jbeta primers. The data were produced by immunoSEQ multiplex PCR, yet TCRdb's version contains in-frame clones alone and is incomplete. The table lists some 120,000 clones, roughly three quarters of them singletons. The sample comprised PBMCs. The chain links TRBV6-1 to TRBJ2-7; 9 bases are a match to TRBD1. The origin of this receptor is a woman aged 18-29 years in good health and CMV-seropositive. CDR3 sequence reads: CASSPGQGLGEQYF. The CDR3 DNA reads TGTGCCAGCAGCCCTGGACAGGGGCTGGGGGAGCAGTACTTC.